The next 18 T cell receptor beta chains were all read from a single sample in a study of beta chain features in type 1 diabetes listed by TCRdb under 2018. Libraries were prepared through the immunoSEQ multiplex PCR assay. The High Capacity cDNA Reverse Transcription Kit was used to reverse transcribe all of the isolated RNA, meaning that expressed TCRB transcripts were what got sequenced. TCRdb holds this immuneACCESS table with in-frame rearrangements only. Some clones are missing; in checked studies, unresolved V genes explain under half, and the rest has no known cause. The sample table holds roughly 330,000 clones, of which 11% were seen once. The ten largest account for about 0.014% of the sample. Specimen: naive CD4+ T cells from blood. The cell subset or site label, read with the paper, signifies: true naive CD4+ T cells. All receptors come from a woman aged 25 to 45 in good health.

This clone was seen a few times. The chain has TRBV2 and TRBJ1-1; TRBD1 matches at 11 bases. CDR1 is SNHLY and CDR2 is FYNNEI in the germline V gene. The CDR3 has 14 amino acids. The J segment lost 5 bases and the V segment lost 6 bases, leaving 5 bases of the junction unmatched. CDR3 region: CASRAGTGGTEAFF. For the CDR3, the DNA is TGTGCCAGCAGGGCCGGGACAGGGGGGACTGAAGCTTTCTTT.

The CDR3 loop is CASSAGQNGNTIYF. For the CDR3, the DNA is TGTGCCAGCAGCGCGGGACAAAATGGAAACACCATATATTTT. V gene TRBV9 combines with J gene TRBJ1-3, with D perhaps matching TRBD1 (6 bases). The germline V and J ends were trimmed by 3 bases and 3 bases, with 10 bases remaining between them. The germline CDR1 and CDR2 sequences are SGDLS and YYNGEE. This CDR3 is built from 14 residues.

The chain is built from TRBV29-1 and TRBJ2-5; TRBD2 matches 7 bases. The J call is doubtful: the DNA matches TRBJ2-7 better. Germline CDR1 reads SQVTM; CDR2 reads ANQGSEA. This CDR3 contains 16 residues. CDR3 nucleotides: TGCAGCGTTGAAGACATCAGCGGGGCAGGAAACTACGAGCAGTACTTC. Translation gives CSVEDISGAGNYEQYF.

In this sample, this clone turned up a few times. The rearrangement links TRBV4-1 to TRBJ1-2; D is perhaps TRBD1 (5 bases). CDR1 is MGHRA, CDR2 YSYEKL, per germline. The CDR3 is made up of 14 amino acids. Deletions cut 1 base from V and 1 base from J, with 7 bases between. CDR3 DNA sequence: TGCGCCAGCAGCCAAGCTGACAGTAACTATGGCTACACCTTC. It codes for CASSQADSNYGYTF.

The J gene is TRBJ2-1, the V gene TRBV28, with D tentatively TRBD2 (6 bases). Germline CDR1 reads MDHEN; CDR2 reads SYDVKM. V gave up 2 bases and J gave up 2 bases, with 10 bases separating them. The CDR3 covers 15 residues. CDR3 sequence reads: CASSLAASAYNEQFF. The CDR3 coding sequence is TGTGCCAGCAGTTTAGCAGCTAGCGCCTACAATGAGCAGTTCTTC.

This chain joins TRBV29-1 and TRBJ2-5; D gene ambiguous. V was clipped by 7 bases and J by 2 bases, with 20 bases between them. CDR1 and CDR2 from the germline V gene are SQVTM and ANQGSEA. This CDR3 region has 15 residues. The DNA of the CDR3 is TGCAGCGCAACCTCCCCGTCTGCGGTACAAGAGACCCAGTACTTC. Encoded protein: CSATSPSAVQETQYF.

This clone has only a few counts. CDR3: CASSPSRGRRDQPQHF. CDR3 nucleotides: TGTGCCAGCAGCCCCTCCAGGGGGCGAAGGGATCAGCCCCAGCATTTT. The chain links TRBV4-2 to TRBJ1-5; 8 nucleotides agree with TRBD1. CDR1 and CDR2 (germline): LGHNA, YNFKEQ. Trimming at V came to 4 bases and at J to 5 bases, leaving 10 bases not matched to a gene. The CDR3 extends over 16 amino acids.

This clone was observed a few times. The chain links TRBV7-2 to TRBJ2-1; 7 bases are a match to TRBD1. The CDR3 has 14 residues. Germline CDR1 SGHTA, CDR2 FQGNSA. With 3 bases clipped from V and 4 bases from J, the junction kept 3 bases outside the gene matches. Here the CDR3 reads CASSFLGQYNEQFF. CDR3 DNA sequence: TGTGCCAGCAGCTTTTTGGGACAGTACAATGAGCAGTTCTTC.

CDR3 nucleotide sequence: TGTGCCAGCAGCGCCAGGGGAAGAGAGACCCAGTACTTC. Translating gives CASSARGRETQYF. The chain employs TRBV11-2 and TRBJ2-5; D possibly corresponds to TRBD1 (6 bases). V lost 5 bases to trimming and J lost 4 bases, with 11 bases between them. The CDR3 spans 13 residues. CDR1 and CDR2 from the germline V gene are SGHAT and FQNNGV.

The sample holds a few counts of this clone. The CDR3 nucleotides are TGTGCCTGGACAGGGAATCGCGTCACCGGGGAGCTGTTTTTT. Residues: CAWTGNRVTGELFF. This chain uses TRBV30 with TRBJ2-2; possible D gene TRBD1, 5 bases. Germline loops: CDR1 GTSNPN, CDR2 SVGIG (reference sequence). This CDR3 has 14 residues. V was pared by 4 bases and J by 4 bases, with 13 bases between.

V gene TRBV7-8 combines with J gene TRBJ2-7; TRBD2 aligns across 8 bases. The CDR3 has 16 residues. Germline-derived CDR1 and CDR2 are SGHVS and FQNEAQ. V dropped 4 bases and J dropped 3; count of bases not matched to a gene: 11. CDR3 DNA sequence: TGTGCCAGCAGCTCCCGAATAGCGGGAACCGACTACGAGCAGTACTTC. Its translation is CASSSRIAGTDYEQYF. The full variable domain, with the rest looked up from reference TRBV7-8 and TRBJ2-7, is GAGVSQSPRYKVAKRGQDVALRCDPISGHVSLFWYQQALGQGPEFLTYFQNEAQLDKSGLPSDRFFAERPEGSVSTLKIQRTQQEDSAVYLCASSSRIAGTDYEQYFGPGTRLTVT.

This chain links TRBV29-1 with TRBJ2-7; D is unresolved. The CDR3 contains 15 residues. Looked up from germline, CDR1 is SQVTM and CDR2 is ANQGSEA. Trimming took 5 bases from V and 0 from J, leaving 17 bases between them. CDR3 region: CSVSSGLTSSYEQYF. CDR3 nucleotide sequence: TGCAGCGTTAGCTCGGGTCTTACAAGCTCCTACGAGCAGTACTTC.

There are a few counts of this clone. The chain is built from TRBV19 and TRBJ2-1; D is unresolved. The CDR3 covers 11 residues. V lost 2 bases, J lost 9 bases, and 5 bases lay in between. Germline values: CDR1 LNHDA, CDR2 SQIVND (reference sequence). The CDR3 DNA follows: TGTGCCAGTAGTATATTCCGTGAGCAGTTCTTC. Translating gives CASSIFREQFF.

In its sample, this clone was seen a few times. The chain uses TRBV6-5 and TRBJ2-7, with 7 positions matching TRBD1. The CDR3 length is 14 residues. Trimming removed 3 bases from V and 5 bases from J; junction bases left unmatched: 7. CDR1 and CDR2 from the germline V gene are MNHEY and SVGAGI. Here the CDR3 reads CASSYSTGINEQYF. CDR3 DNA sequence: TGTGCCAGCAGTTATTCGACAGGGATCAACGAGCAGTACTTC.

This clone came up a few times. The chain combines TRBV18 with TRBJ2-7; perhaps TRBD2 as D (6 bases). The V gene's germline CDR1 is KGHSH and CDR2 LQKENI. This CDR3 has 13 residues. V was cut by 3 bases and J by 7 bases, with 13 bases left in between. As DNA, the CDR3 is TGTGCCAGCTCACCGGGGGAGGTAGAGGAGCAGTACTTC. As protein: CASSPGEVEEQYF. Combining the CDR3 with reference TRBV18 and TRBJ2-7 gives the whole variable domain NAGVMQNPRHLVRRRGQEARLRCSPMKGHSHVYWYRQLPEEGLKFMVYLQKENIIDESGMPKERFSAEFPKEGPSILRIQQVVRGDSAAYFCASSPGEVEEQYFGPGTRLTVT.

The rearrangement joins TRBV6-5 to TRBJ2-1, with D possibly being TRBD2 (5 bases). Trimming took 5 bases from V and 0 from J, leaving 11 bases between them. This CDR3 spans 15 amino acids. CDR1 MNHEY and CDR2 SVGAGI come from the germline V gene. The CDR3 DNA reads TGTGCCAGCAGTCCCCAAGCGGTCTCCTACAATGAGCAGTTCTTC. Translating it yields CASSPQAVSYNEQFF.

This clone occurred a few times. The chain employs TRBV27 and TRBJ2-3; D unresolved. V was trimmed by 6 bases and J by 0 bases, leaving 10 bases between them. Germline values: CDR1 MNHEY, CDR2 SMNVEV (reference sequence). The CDR3 has 14 residues. The CDR3 loop is CASSLTPSTDTQYF. The CDR3 DNA reads as TGTGCCAGCAGCCTAACCCCTAGCACAGATACGCAGTATTTT.

This clone was detected a few times. J is TRBJ2-1 and V is TRBV10-3, with TRBD2 matching over 16 bases. Per germline, CDR1 ENHRY and CDR2 SYGVKD. The CDR3 totals 15 residues. The V gene end was trimmed by 9 bases and the J gene end by 6 bases; junction bases not matched to a gene: 5. The CDR3 DNA sequence: TGTGCCATGGGACTAGCGGGAGGGCCACCCAATGAGCAGTTCTTC. Translating it yields CAMGLAGGPPNEQFF.